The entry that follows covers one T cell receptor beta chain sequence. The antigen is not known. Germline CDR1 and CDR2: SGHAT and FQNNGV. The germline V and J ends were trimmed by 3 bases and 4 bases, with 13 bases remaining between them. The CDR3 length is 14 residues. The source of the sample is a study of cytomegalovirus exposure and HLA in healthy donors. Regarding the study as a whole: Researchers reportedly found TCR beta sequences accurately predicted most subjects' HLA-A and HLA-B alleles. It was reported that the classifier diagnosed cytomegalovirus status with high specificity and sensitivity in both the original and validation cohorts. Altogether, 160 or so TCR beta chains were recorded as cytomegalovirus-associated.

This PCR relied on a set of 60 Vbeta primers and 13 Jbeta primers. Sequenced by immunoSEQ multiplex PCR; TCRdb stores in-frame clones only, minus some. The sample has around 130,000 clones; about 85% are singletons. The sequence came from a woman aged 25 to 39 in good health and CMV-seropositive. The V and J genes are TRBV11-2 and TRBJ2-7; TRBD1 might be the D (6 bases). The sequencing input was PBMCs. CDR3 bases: TGTGCCAGCAGCTTTTCCGGGACAACGTACGAGCAGTACTTC. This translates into CASSFSGTTYEQYF.